The 7 T cell receptor beta chains below all came from one sample that was sequenced in a study of blood T cells in healthy people across ages. Alongside a J-beta primer mix, a sample-barcoded 5' primer served in a second PCR lasting roughly 7 to 11 cycles. TCRdb re-called the 5' RACE reads with MiXCR, one entry per CDR3 protein. The sample gives about 1 million distinct CDR3 sequences, 40% to 55% of which show up once; about 20% is in the top ten. The sequenced sample consisted of blood. The receptor set was obtained from a woman aged 60-70 years in good health.

This clonotype turned up a few times. The chain combines TRBV29-1 with TRBJ2-3; 12 bases match TRBD1. With 6 bases clipped from V and 8 bases from J, the junction kept 9 bases outside the gene matches. The CDR3 totals 14 residues. Germline loops: CDR1 SQVTM, CDR2 ANQGSEA. The CDR3 DNA follows: TGCAGCGTCCCGGGACAGGGGGCACAGCCTACGCAGTATTTT. As protein: CSVPGQGAQPTQYF.

J is TRBJ2-2 and V is TRBV20-1, with 10 bases lining up with TRBD2. Germline lookup yields CDR1 DFQATT and CDR2 SNEGSKA (reference sequence). This CDR3 has 16 residues. The ends lost 2 bases at V and 1 base at J; junction bases unmatched: 4. The CDR3 DNA is TGCAGTGCTAGATCCCGGACTAGCGGGAACACCGGGGAGCTGTTTTTT. This encodes CSARSRTSGNTGELFF.

This chain connects TRBV14 to TRBJ1-6; D may be TRBD1 (6 bases). Germline values: CDR1 SGHDN, CDR2 FVKESK. Trimming took 0 bases from V and 9 from J, leaving 12 bases between them. There are 15 residues in the CDR3. The CDR3 DNA is TGTGCCAGCAGCCAAGAGCAGGGGAGAATTTCACCCCTCCACTTT. Protein product: CASSQEQGRISPLHF.

This clonotype has more than one count but fewer than ten. This rearrangement joins TRBV3-1 to TRBJ2-1, with D possibly being TRBD2 (6 bases). Trimming took off 1 base at V and 3 bases at J, with 10 bases between the two ends. The CDR3 is 15 amino acids. Germline V gives CDR1 LGHDT, CDR2 YNNKEL (reference sequence). CDR3: CASSQGWEDYNEQFF. The CDR3 DNA sequence: TGTGCCAGCAGCCAAGGGTGGGAGGACTACAATGAGCAGTTCTTC.

This clonotype was picked up many times. The chain joins TRBV19 to TRBJ2-1; tentative D call: TRBD2 (5 bases). Germline V gene data show CDR1 as LNHDA and CDR2 as SQIVND (reference sequence). CDR3 length: 17 amino acids. V dropped 0 bases and J dropped 0 bases, with 12 bases sitting between them. The CDR3 nucleotides are TGTGCCAGTAGTATAGATGGCGGAGGCGCCTCCTACAATGAGCAGTTCTTC. This encodes CASSIDGGGASYNEQFF.

Here the CDR3 DNA reads TGTGCCAGCAGTTCGAGGGGGGTCACTGAAGCTTTCTTT. Amino acids: CASSSRGVTEAFF. This chain uses TRBV27 with TRBJ1-1, with D perhaps matching TRBD1 (6 bases). This CDR3 spans 13 amino acids. V lost 4 bases to trimming and J lost 4 bases, with 10 bases between them. Germline lookup yields CDR1 MNHEY and CDR2 SMNVEV (reference sequence).

This clonotype was recorded a few times. The gene calls are TRBV20-1 and TRBJ2-5, with D perhaps TRBD1 or TRBD2 (6 bases each). Trimming removed 8 bases from V and 2 bases from J, with 18 bases in between. Germline loops: CDR1 DFQATT, CDR2 SNEGSKA (reference sequence). The CDR3 is made up of 14 amino acids. As DNA, the CDR3 is TGCAGTATCGCTTATGGGGGGCCACAAGAGACCCAGTACTTC. Its translation: CSIAYGGPQETQYF.